Below, 29 T cell receptor beta chains from the same sample are listed, as sequenced in a study of tumor-infiltrating lymphocytes in oesophageal squamous cell carcinoma. TCRdb reprocessed the PCR reads via MiXCR and lists one record per CDR3 protein. The sample consists of fewer than 15,000 distinct CDR3 sequences, approximately 47% of them appearing once. The specimen sequenced was blood. The receptors come from a female donor with esophageal squamous cell carcinoma.

This chain connects TRBV24-1 to TRBJ2-5, with 7 positions matching TRBD1. The CDR3 covers 15 residues. V dropped 3 bases and J dropped 5; count of bases not matched to a gene: 8. Per germline, CDR1 KGHDR and CDR2 SFDVKD. The CDR3 nucleotides are TGTGCCACCAGTGATGCCACCTTGACAGGGGAGACCCAGTACTTC. It specifies CATSDATLTGETQYF.

V is TRBV7-9 and J is TRBJ2-7; 9 bases are a match to TRBD1. The end of the DNA is better explained by TRBJ2-1, so the J call may be wrong. There are 15 residues in the CDR3. Germline V gene lookup returns CDR1 SEHNR and CDR2 FQNEAQ (reference sequence). The CDR3 loop reads CASSPRTGEIYEQFF. In DNA, the CDR3 is TGTGCCAGCAGCCCCAGGACAGGGGAAATCTACGAGCAGTTCTTC.

The sample holds a few counts of this clonotype. V usage is TRBV20-1 and J usage is TRBJ2-6; D not resolved. Germline V gives CDR1 DFQATT, CDR2 SNEGSKA (reference sequence). Trimming left V 3 bases short and J 9 bases short, with 9 bases between. The CDR3 spans 12 residues. The DNA for the CDR3 is TGCAGTGCTAGCAGCCTATGCAACGTCCTGACTTTC. Translated: CSASSLCNVLTF.

V gene TRBV7-2 combines with J gene TRBJ2-1; D is possibly TRBD1 or TRBD2 (5 bases each). The DNA end lines up better with TRBJ2-7; the J call may be wrong. The CDR3 has 15 residues. The V gene's germline CDR1 is SGHTA and CDR2 FQGNSA. The CDR3 spells CASSQWDGSSYEQYF. The CDR3 DNA follows: TGTGCCAGCAGCCAGTGGGACGGAAGCTCCTACGAGCAGTACTTC.

The chain has TRBV7-9 and TRBJ2-3; maybe TRBD2 (6 bases). Germline V CDR1 and CDR2: SEHNR, FQNEAQ (reference sequence). V gave up 0 bases and J gave up 3 bases, with 10 bases separating them. The CDR3 loop spans 15 amino acids. The CDR3 spells CASSLAGGSTDTQYF. For the CDR3, the DNA is TGTGCCAGCAGCTTAGCGGGAGGAAGTACAGATACGCAGTATTTT.

The V gene is TRBV27, the J gene TRBJ2-4, with TRBD1 identical over 7 bases. The closer fit of TRBJ2-7 to the DNA end suggests the J call may be wrong. Germline V gene lookup returns CDR1 MNHEY and CDR2 SMNVEV (reference sequence). The CDR3 has 14 amino acids. The chain's CDR3 is CASSSGTASYEQYF. CDR3 in DNA: TGTGCCAGCAGTTCCGGGACAGCTTCCTACGAGCAGTACTTC.

About this clonotype itself: It is likely a read error, because the conserved phenylalanine at the end of the CDR3 is missing. The limits of the CDR3 on the DNA are not certain, so only TCRdb's listed CDR3 is given. V usage is TRBV7-4 and J usage is TRBJ1-6; the table's D call TRBD1 went unverified against the DNA. Germline values: CDR1 SGHVT, CDR2 SQSDAQ. The CDR3 region is 9 residues in length, termini included. This CDR3 reads CASSLGQVI.

This chain joins TRBV6-9 and TRBJ1-3; D may be TRBD1 (6 bases). The V gene lost 6 bases and the J gene lost 3 bases, with 9 bases spanning the gap. Looked up from germline, CDR1 is MNHGY and CDR2 is SVAAGI. The CDR3 spans 13 residues. CDR3 nucleotides: TGTGCCAGCAGCGCGGACAGTGGAAACACCATATATTTT. It specifies CASSADSGNTIYF.

The rearrangement uses TRBV6-2 or TRBV6-3 and TRBJ1-1; D is perhaps TRBD1 (5 bases). The CDR3 has 14 amino acids. Germline CDR1 MNHEY, CDR2 SVGEGT. With 5 bases removed from V and 0 bases from J, the gap between germline ends came to 10 bases. The CDR3 DNA reads as TGTGCCAGCAGTGGAGACAGCATGAACACTGAAGCTTTCTTT. This translates into CASSGDSMNTEAFF.

A note on this clonotype: The CDR3 end shows no conserved phenylalanine or tryptophan, and so a read error is likely. The DNA is left out, because the CDR3 cannot be placed on it with certainty; the CDR3 is given as TCRdb lists it. The chain combines TRBV7-1 with TRBJ2-3; the D call in the table, TRBD2, was not verified against the DNA. TRBV7-1 is marked as an open reading frame, function uncertain. The CDR3 extends over 18 residues, inclusive of both ends. CDR3 region: CASIHGRDLSYNEQFFGP.

This clonotype has only a few counts. The chain employs TRBV11-2 and TRBJ2-5; 11 bases are a match to TRBD2. CDR3 length: 16 residues. The germline CDR1 and CDR2 sequences are SGHAT and FQNNGV. V dropped 5 bases and J dropped 2; count of bases not matched to a gene: 7. In DNA, the CDR3 is TGTGCCAGCAGCCTTAGCGGGGGGGTACCACAAGAGACCCAGTACTTC. Its translation is CASSLSGGVPQETQYF. The variable domain in full, completed from reference TRBV11-2 and TRBJ2-5, reads EAGVAQSPRYKIIEKRQSVAFWCNPISGHATLYWYQQILGQGPKLLIQFQNNGVVDDSQLPKDRFSAERLKGVDSTLKIQPAKLEDSAVYLCASSLSGGVPQETQYFGPGTRLLVL.

V and J are TRBV7-3 and TRBJ2-5, with a weak D call TRBD2 (6 bases). This CDR3 contains 16 residues. From germline, CDR1 is SGHTA and CDR2 FQGTGA. Trimming took off 2 bases at V and 11 bases at J, with 24 bases between the two ends. As DNA, the CDR3 is TGTGCCAGCAGCTTATGGGGGGAGACCTCCTACAATGAGCAGTACTTC. Protein product: CASSLWGETSYNEQYF.

The rearrangement links TRBV12-3 or TRBV12-4 to TRBJ2-3; no reliable D call. The germline V and J ends were trimmed by 6 bases and 0 bases, with 4 bases remaining between them. The CDR3 runs 12 residues. The CDR3 bases are TGTGCCAGCAGCCCCAGCACAGATACGCAGTATTTT. Protein sequence: CASSPSTDTQYF.

The V call is TRBV7-6, the J call TRBJ2-1; unclear D gene. The closer fit of TRBJ2-7 to the DNA end suggests the J call may be wrong. CDR1 is SGHVS, CDR2 FNYEAQ, per germline. The CDR3 spans 13 residues. Here the CDR3 reads CASSLRYLNEQYF. In DNA, the CDR3 is TGTGCCAGCAGCTTACGTTACCTCAATGAGCAGTACTTC.

This chain links TRBV6-1 with TRBJ2-5, with D uncertain. The CDR3 sequence is 11 residues long. Germline V gene lookup returns CDR1 MNHNS and CDR2 SASEGT. V was shortened by 5 bases and J by 5 bases, with 6 bases between the two germline ends. The CDR3, as DNA: TGTGCCAGCAGTTATTGGGAGACCCAGTACTTC. It is translated as CASSYWETQYF.

The chain recombines TRBV7-3 with TRBJ2-1; D is perhaps TRBD1 (6 bases). Trimming cost V 0 bases and J 1 base, with 16 bases left between them. This CDR3 spans 18 amino acids. CDR1 SGHTA and CDR2 FQGTGA come from the germline V gene. CDR3 bases: TGTGCCAGCAGCTTAACCACCCCAGGGGATGGGTCCTACAATGAGCAGTTCTTC. The encoded protein is CASSLTTPGDGSYNEQFF.

The V and J genes are TRBV6-5 and TRBJ2-1; 11 nucleotides align to TRBD2. This CDR3 is built from 17 residues. The V segment lost 5 bases and the J segment 4 bases; nucleotides outside the gene matches: 10. From germline, CDR1 is MNHEY and CDR2 SVGAGI. CDR3 in amino acids: CASSEISGGATYNEQFF. The CDR3 DNA reads TGTGCCAGCAGTGAAATTAGCGGGGGGGCTACTTACAATGAGCAGTTCTTC.

The chain uses TRBV7-3 and TRBJ2-1; D remains ambiguous. The J call may be incorrect, as the DNA end agrees better with TRBJ2-7. The CDR3 length is 13 residues. The germline gives CDR1 SGHTA, CDR2 FQGTGA. The CDR3 region has the DNA TGTGCCAGCAGCTTAACCCGCACCTACGAGCAGTACTTC. As protein: CASSLTRTYEQYF.

The J gene is TRBJ2-5, the V gene TRBV6-1, with D maybe TRBD1 (5 bases). Matching the DNA end better, TRBJ2-7 makes the J call doubtful. The length of the CDR3 is 18 residues. CDR1 is MNHNS, CDR2 SASEGT, per germline. CDR3 protein: CASSEQGIGLQASYEQYF. CDR3 nucleotide sequence: TGTGCCAGCAGTGAACAGGGAATTGGGCTCCAGGCGTCCTACGAGCAGTACTTC.

V is TRBV6-5 and J is TRBJ2-5; TRBD1 agrees at 7 bases. The CDR3 has 13 amino acids. Trimming removed 6 bases from V and 3 bases from J; junction bases left unmatched: 4. Looked up from germline, CDR1 is MNHEY and CDR2 is SVGAGI. In nucleotides, the CDR3 is TGTGCCAGCAGAACCGGGACAGAAGAGACCCAGTACTTC. It yields the protein CASRTGTEETQYF.

J is TRBJ2-5 and V is TRBV6-2 or TRBV6-3, with D perhaps TRBD2 (6 bases). Matching the DNA end better, TRBJ2-7 makes the J call doubtful. Germline-derived CDR1 and CDR2 are MNHEY and SVGEGT. The CDR3 runs 13 residues. CDR3 protein: CASSPSANYEQYF. The CDR3 bases are TGTGCCAGCAGCCCTAGCGCCAACTACGAGCAGTACTTC.

This clonotype rates as medium-sized. V usage is TRBV6-1 and J usage is TRBJ2-7, with D possibly TRBD2 on 5 matching bases. Trimming cost V 6 bases and J 6 bases, with 21 bases left between them. Germline CDR1 and CDR2: MNHNS and SASEGT. This CDR3 has 15 amino acids. CDR3 nucleotides: TGTGCCAGCAGCCATGGTGGGAGACCACCCGGCGAGCAGTACTTC. It specifies CASSHGGRPPGEQYF.

By sample fraction, this clonotype is medium-sized (0.01 to 0.1%). V is TRBV12-3 or TRBV12-4 and J is TRBJ1-1, with 8 bases identical to TRBD1. Trimming at V came to 5 bases and at J to 4 bases, leaving 15 bases not matched to a gene. The CDR3 is 17 residues long. In DNA form, the CDR3 reads TGTGCCAGCAGTCCTGGACAGGGCGTGTATCTGGGCACTGAAGCTTTCTTT. It specifies CASSPGQGVYLGTEAFF.

The V and J genes are TRBV7-7 and TRBJ2-5; perhaps TRBD2 as D (6 bases). TRBJ2-1 matches the DNA end more closely, so the J call is doubtful. The CDR3 is 12 residues long. Looked up from germline, CDR1 is SSHAT and CDR2 is FNYEAQ (reference sequence). The CDR3 loop reads CASGRSWETQFF. CDR3 DNA sequence: TGTGCTAGCGGACGTTCCTGGGAGACCCAGTTCTTC.

The genes are TRBV7-3 and TRBJ2-3; D uncertain. V shed 2 bases and J shed 6 bases, with 12 bases lying between them. CDR3 length equals 14 residues. CDR1 SGHTA and CDR2 FQGTGA come from the germline V gene. Here the CDR3 DNA reads TGTGCCAGCAGCTTACGGCAACCTGGGGATACGCAGTATTTT. This sequence encodes CASSLRQPGDTQYF.

V usage is TRBV27 and J usage is TRBJ2-1, with D maybe TRBD2 (7 bases). Germline CDR1 MNHEY, CDR2 SMNVEV (reference sequence). V was trimmed by 5 bases and J by 0 bases, leaving 14 bases between them. This CDR3 comprises 16 residues. In nucleotides, the CDR3 is TGTGCCAGCAGTGGGGGAGGGACATTCTCCTACAATGAGCAGTTCTTC. Its protein product is CASSGGGTFSYNEQFF.

Relative to its sample, this clonotype is large. The rearrangement uses TRBV7-2 and TRBJ2-2; 8 bases align to TRBD2. J was trimmed by 2 bases and V by 8 bases; bases with no gene match: 4. There are 14 residues in the CDR3. The germline V gene has CDR1 SGHTA and CDR2 FQGNSA. The DNA of the CDR3 is TGTGCCAGCCGCCGGACTAGCAACACCGGGGAGCTGTTTTTT. It encodes CASRRTSNTGELFF.

This clonotype was seen a few times. As DNA, the CDR3 is TGTGCCAGTACCGGGGGGGGGGCTAGCGTATACAATGAGCAGTACTTC. Amino acids: CASTGGGASVYNEQYF. This chain joins TRBV19 and TRBJ2-7; TRBD2 matches 8 bases. This CDR3 contains 16 residues. Germline V gene data show CDR1 as LNHDA and CDR2 as SQIVND (reference sequence). J lost 7 bases, V lost 7 bases, and 18 bases had no gene match.

This chain links TRBV7-6 with TRBJ2-3, with TRBD2 identical over 12 bases. V shed 5 bases and J 3 bases; nucleotides not matched to a gene: 9. This CDR3 has 17 amino acids. CDR1 and CDR2 from the germline V gene are SGHVS and FNYEAQ. The CDR3 DNA reads TGTGCCAGCAGCCAACACCTAGCGGGAGGGCTAACAGATACGCAGTATTTT. Protein: CASSQHLAGGLTDTQYF.